This T cell receptor beta chain appears in the sequencing data of a study of T cells expressing NK-cell markers (dated by TCRdb to the early 2020s). A note on the overall study: Fewer than ten donors provided sorted CD3+CD56+NKG2C+, CD3+CD56+NKG2C- and CD3+CD56-NKG2C+ T-cell subsets, whose TCR beta-chain repertoires were profiled. The eight sequenced donors were randomly selected healthy volunteers, three men and five women. Sequencing of the libraries produced 2 x 150 bp reads on Illumina HiSeq 2000/2500, MiSeq or NextSeq. Of the eight sequenced donors, seven were found to be HCMV-seropositive and one was found to be HCMV-seronegative. Overall study outcomes, separate from this receptor: Those dominant clonotypes were again the most abundant among CD3+CD56-NKG2C+ cells in a handful of donors, at about 25-60.1%. For several donors, the dominant CD3+CD56+NKG2C+ clonotypes were among the top 10 CD8+ clonotypes and accounted for 1.0-7.0% of CD8+ T cells. It remained unclear whether the expanded NKG2C-expressing T cell clones were specific for HCMV antigens.

The germline V gene specifies MNHNS as CDR1 and SASEGT as CDR2. The CDR3 runs 16 amino acids, cysteine and phenylalanine included. No DNA is listed. Comment on this clonotype: Its antigen is unknown.

HCMV serostatus was determined by detecting HCMV-specific IgG in serum with a commercial ELISA kit. Ficoll density gradient centrifugation was used to isolate peripheral blood mononuclear cells from blood. Instrument on record: Illumina HiSeq 2000. TCR beta cDNA libraries were made by 5'RACE template switching that added a universal primer site and unique molecular identifiers. cDNA synthesis was primed from the TCR beta constant segment, followed by two successive PCR amplification steps. In the source study's methods: MIGEC was used to demultiplex reads and group reads by UMI, and MiTCR was used to assemble and quantify clonotypes. To remove erroneous sequences, TCR cDNA sequences were retained only when supported by two or more reads. The tcR package was used for downstream repertoire analysis, with clonotypes matched between fractions based on CDR3 nucleotide sequence plus V segment. VDJmatch was used to annotate antigen specificity against VDJdb, with one amino acid substitution in CDR3 permitted. Reads reprocessed by TCRdb are summarized as one entry per CDR3 protein sequence, and DNA is absent. The V and J calls shown here were made by TCRdb, not taken from the authors' results. The sample's clone listing holds hundreds of thousands of distinct CDR3 sequences. Together, the top ten hold around 5.2% of the sample.

The receptor chain draws on TRBV6-1 and TRBJ2-6. The TCR comes from a man aged 18-75 years in good health. Material for sequencing was blood T cells: a sorted CD56 or NKG2C T cell subset, CD4+ or CD8+ T cells, or bulk PBMC T cells (not recorded which). CDR3 loop: CASSGFGVAGANVLTF.